The clone carrying this T cell receptor beta chain was observed once. Repertoires were generated with immunoSEQ multiplex PCR, while TCRdb's copy carries only in-frame clones and drops some. Of approximately 75,000 clones listed, approximately 96% are singletons. This sample stems from a study of technical replicates of blood from several donors. The clonotype was recovered from a human donor in good health. Sequenced input: T cells isolated from PBMCs.

CDR3 region: CASSLRQERTDTQYF. CDR3 nucleotides: TGTGCCAGCTCGCTGAGACAGGAGCGGACAGATACGCAGTATTTT. This chain connects TRBV18 to TRBJ2-3; tentative D call: TRBD1 (6 bases). The V end was cut by 6 bases, the J end by 3 bases, with 16 bases between. CDR1 and CDR2 (germline): KGHSH, LQKENI. This CDR3 has 15 amino acids.